This TCR beta chain derives from a study of Tregs in tolerant kidney transplant recipients. Study details: An approximately three-day belatacept mixed lymphocyte reaction, sometimes plus 5-day graft donor restimulation, preceded CD4+CD25+CD127- sorting.

Measured with immunoSEQ multiplex PCR; TCRdb has only the in-frame clones, and not every one. Of roughly 40,000 clones in the sample, about 95% were seen once. The CDR3 is 13 amino acids. CDR1 SGHKS and CDR2 YYEKEE come from the germline V gene (reference sequence). On this clone: Its specificity is unknown. One junction end disagrees with the germline gene, perhaps due to a read error.

This clonotype was obtained from a human donor in good health. The genes are TRBV5-5 and TRBJ1-2, with 8 bases aligning to TRBD1. Sequenced sample: Tregs from blood cultured with allogeneic cells. CDR3 bases: TGTGCCAGCAGATTGGGACAGGTGCATGGCTACACCTTC. Its translation: CASRLGQVHGYTF.